This T cell receptor (beta chain) appears in the sequencing data of a study of PD-1 blockade in classical Hodgkin lymphoma. Relapse after autologous stem cell transplantation occurred in every patient, and brentuximab vedotin exposure varied. CDR1 and CDR2 (germline): MGHRA, YSYEKL. CDR3 length equals 13 residues. The germline V and J ends were trimmed by 2 bases and 15 bases, with 17 bases remaining between them. The table came from immunoSEQ multiplex PCR; TCRdb's copy has only in-frame clones and leaves some out. The sample has about 24,000 clones; around 81% are singletons. Material: peripheral blood mononuclear cells (PBMCs), obtained before the second cycle of nivolumab. This clonotype was sampled from a human donor with classical Hodgkin lymphoma. The J gene is TRBJ1-5, the V gene TRBV4-1; possibly TRBD1 for D (5 bases). The DNA of the CDR3 is TGCGCCAGCAGCCAAATCGGGGCCCCGACTCGGCATTTT. Protein: CASSQIGAPTRHF.